This section outlines one T cell receptor beta chain sequence together with its context. This clone is a singleton in its sample. The antigen it binds to is not known. No quality values exist for individual bases; no much larger clone is one base distant. The library was built by means of the immunoSEQ multiplex PCR assay. For the multiplex PCR, a mixture combining 60 forward primers for TCR Vbeta segments and 13 reverse primers for TCR Jbeta segments was used. The CDR3 region of rearranged TCR beta genes was amplified from genomic DNA by a multiplex PCR assay. On the Illumina HiSeq System, the amplified TCR beta libraries were sequenced as 87-base-pair reads. Regarding the original processing steps: In a later analysis, about 80 million unique TCR beta chains were counted across the approximately 670 repertoires, and roughly 11 million of these chains were shared by at least two donors. Raw reads were error-corrected and collapsed into unique sequences by a nearest-neighbor algorithm in which closely related sequences were merged to remove PCR and sequencing errors. CDR3 sequences were aligned to IMGT reference sequences to assign V, D and J gene segments. For a sequence to be retained, a match of at least six nucleotides was required to both a V gene segment and a J gene segment. Rearrangements were called productive when the CDR3 lacked stop codons and stayed in frame with V and J; all others were non-productive. Following IMGT convention, CDR3 was defined as the stretch from the second conserved V-encoded cysteine to the conserved J-encoded phenylalanine. In an earlier analysis of more than 550 of the donors, sequences lacking an unambiguous match to a single V gene segment were excluded. In an earlier analysis of around 600 of the donors, V segments were called functional above 56.7% productive rearrangements and were called segregating when the between-donor standard deviation exceeded 5%. A statistical classification framework was built for diagnosing cytomegalovirus status from the catalog of TCR beta chain sequences. A later analysis assigned V and J genes by comparing TCR nucleotide sequences with IMGT/GENE-DB human TR gene sequences. Using the TCRdist pipeline, a later analysis assigned CDR3 sequences along with most-parsimonious VDJ recombination scenarios. In a later analysis, every TCR beta chain was defined by the combination of its CDR3 amino acid sequence and its V-gene family, and reads without a unique V-gene family were dropped. In a later analysis, several hundred highly shared, low-generation-probability nucleotide sequences were removed to address suspected cross-contamination and a sequencing artifact. In a later analysis, a clonal expansion index for each public chain was calculated from normalized within-repertoire ranks of inferred template counts. A later analysis computed generation probabilities with a VDJ recombination model fitted to out-of-frame rearrangements, and checked the results against IGoR. In a later analysis, hypergeometric tests were used to score TCR-TCR, TCR-HLA and TCR-CMV co-occurrence, with a repertoire-size bias correction applied to TCR pairs. A later analysis estimated false discovery rates by permuting HLA or CMV assignments 20 times. A later analysis grouped co-occurring TCRs with DBSCAN, adding TCRdist sequence similarity when clustering within HLA-allele-positive subsets. For co-occurrence clustering, repertoires with fewer than 30,000 or more than 120,000 public chains were excluded, along with roughly 5 repertoires with anomalous nucleotide sharing. Here the immuneACCESS table is served through TCRdb, limited to in-frame sequences with V and J called. Missing clones are a known gap in these copies; in checked studies unresolved V genes cover under half, and the rest lacks a known reason. V and J calls and clone size follow that table, whereas D and trimming were derived from the DNA. Recorded for this sample are fewer than 250,000 clones; 85% to 90% of them occurred a single time. The ten largest account for roughly 1.3% of the sample.

The cohort was made up of approximately 700 healthy bone marrow donors. At the time of sampling, every cohort member was nominally healthy, though immune exposures that went unrecorded were likely present. CMV serostatus was recorded as positive for about 300 and negative for about 50% of the 666 cohort members, whereas no CMV serostatus was recorded for the donor in question. A peripheral blood sample was provided by each donor, and peripheral blood mononuclear cells were used for TCR beta sequencing. Genomic DNA extraction from the blood cell samples was performed with the Qiagen DNeasy Blood Extraction Kit. The entry originates in a study of cytomegalovirus exposure and HLA in healthy donors (dated by TCRdb to 2016 to 2017). General notes on the study: An earlier analysis of about 530 of the donors reported about 300 Gb of sequence data and 95 million to 130 million unique TCR beta sequences obtained from some 200 million T cells. Donor age, sex, ethnicity and CMV serostatus were compiled alongside the repertoire data. To predict cytomegalovirus infection status, the study brought together high-throughput TCR immunosequencing, statistical association of individual TCRs with disease status, and machine learning. The study used immunosequencing to profile the T cell repertoires of around 600 subjects and linked those repertoires to cytomegalovirus serostatus. Besides the first cohort of 666 subjects, a separate validation cohort made up of 120 different subjects was used. On average, around 230,000 unique TCR beta nucleotide sequences were sequenced per donor among about 400 genotyped donors of the cohort, with roughly 20% of those sequences being non-productive. The aim of the study was to test whether cataloging public T cell receptors could identify signatures of past pathogen exposure. Typing coverage varied by locus: about 629-630 donors for A, B, C, DRB1 and DQB1; more than 500 for DQA1; about 600 for DPA1; roughly 450 for DPB1. Rather than drawing on any new phenotypic data, the later analysis identified candidate immune exposures from TCR beta sequences and the way those sequences occurred across donors. Because of strong linkage in the cohort, roughly five DR-DQ haplotypes were treated as single units for association and clustering. HLA typing covered class I and class II loci at four-digit resolution. Among the approximately 400 genotyped donors, around 81% belonged to the genetic ancestry cluster associated with self-reported Caucasian donors. About 300 gigabases of sequencing data and approximately 84 million unique TCR sequences were included in an early release covering 500 to 750 HLA-typed donors. All discovery cohort repertoires had been generated on a single sequencing platform. A later analysis re-examined previously published TCR beta repertoires from hundreds of donors and added high-resolution HLA genotyping to investigate patterns of TCR occurrence. In an earlier analysis of more than 550 of the donors, high-throughput TCR beta sequencing was used to judge whether each TCR beta V gene segment behaved as functional or pseudogenic. A later genetic analysis took genome-wide SNP genotypes for about 55% of the roughly 670 donors and used that subset as a discovery cohort. General findings and caveats noted by the study authors: A further reported finding was that TCR beta sequences accurately predicted the HLA-A and HLA-B alleles for most subjects in the first cohort. According to the authors, the approach could potentially be generalized to other disease states and immunological phenotypes. A later analysis found that TCR association rates varied across HLA loci, with DRB1 alleles showing the most associated TCRs and HLA-C alleles the fewest. In this cohort, only TCR beta chains were sequenced, and detectable features were limited by the absence of alpha or paired-chain data. A later analysis found that most CMV-associated TCR beta chains appeared HLA-restricted, with HLA associations seemingly driven largely by CMV exposure. Because counts were too low, roughly 17 rarely observed V segments, including chromosome 9 orphons, were left out of the earlier analysis of a few hundred of the donors. An association between a missense DCLRE1C variant and V-gene and J-gene trimming of TCR beta chains was found in a later genetic analysis and replicated in an independent cohort. According to a later analysis, parvovirus B19, influenza, CMV and Epstein-Barr virus appeared linked to several top co-occurrence clusters. In vitro tests confirmed that a few of the cytomegalovirus-associated TCR beta chains recognize cytomegalovirus antigens. Because HLA typing was missing for some donors at each locus, association tests included only the typed subset. A later analysis found that HLA-associated TCR beta chains were more clonally expanded and had lower generation probabilities than equally common non-associated chains. Across donors, most TCR sequences were observed very rarely, whereas some public TCRs were present in many individuals. Correlated functional status among segregating V segments might be attributable to linkage disequilibrium, but an unknown experimental factor could not be ruled out. In an earlier analysis of roughly 560 of the donors, most TCR beta V segments were observed in productive rearrangements about 90% or about 30% of the time, broadly matching IMGT annotations. The classifier was reported to diagnose cytomegalovirus status with high specificity and sensitivity in both the original and validation cohorts. A group of highly shared sequence variants was considered likely to be a technical artifact of the sequencing pipeline. Strong co-occurrence of HLA alleles, especially DR and DQ, made assigning TCR associations to individual alleles difficult. Roughly uniform sequencing depth across donors was assumed in presence/absence analyses, although this assumption may not hold. The study gave a list of some 150 TCR beta chains associated with cytomegalovirus. Specific HLA alleles were associated with more than 15,000 TCR beta sequences at a false discovery rate of 0.05 in a later analysis. Compared with the approximately 700-donor mean, donors in an Asian-associated ancestry cluster had fewer N-insertions in productive TCRs, according to a later genetic analysis. CMV serostatus was the only immune exposure information available for the cohort.

This receptor was obtained from a human donor in good health. What was sequenced was PBMCs.

The CDR3 region: CAISESTSGRDEQFF. Here is the DNA: TGTGCCATCAGTGAGTCCACTAGCGGGCGCGATGAGCAGTTCTTC. This chain is built from TRBV10-3 and TRBJ2-1; 9 bases in between match TRBD2. Looking up the germline V gene yields CDR1 ENHRY and CDR2 SYGVKD. The germline V end is reduced by 0 bases and the J end by 8 bases; junction bases left unmatched: 5. The CDR3 holds 15 amino acids from the cysteine to the phenylalanine. Only the CDR3 portion is preserved as DNA: 45 bases, with reading frame beginning at the first base.